These 8 T cell receptor beta chains share one sample of origin, sequenced in a study of T cell repertoires in aging, cancer and after chemotherapy. TCR beta rearrangements were amplified from peripheral blood genomic DNA. A mixed TRB-A/B primer pool amplified rearranged TRB by multiplex touch-down PCR. From the multiplex PCR reads, TCRdb called clonotypes with MiXCR, one entry per CDR3 protein. The sample lists approximately 12,000 distinct CDR3 sequences, more than 25% seen once, with 2.6% in the top ten. Source material: blood. The origin of the receptors is a human donor in good health.

This clonotype has a handful of counts. The chain has TRBV18 and TRBJ1-1; TRBD1 matches 12 bases. CDR3 length: 15 residues. Germline CDR1 KGHSH, CDR2 LQKENI. With V trimmed by 4 bases and J by 7 bases, 7 bases remained unmatched. The CDR3 loop reads CASSRGTGGRNEAFF. The CDR3, as DNA: TGTGCCAGCTCACGTGGGACAGGGGGCCGGAATGAAGCTTTCTTT. The full variable domain, with the rest looked up from reference TRBV18 and TRBJ1-1, is NAGVMQNPRHLVRRRGQEARLRCSPMKGHSHVYWYRQLPEEGLKFMVYLQKENIIDESGMPKERFSAEFPKEGPSILRIQQVVRGDSAAYFCASSRGTGGRNEAFFGQGTRLTVV.

The chain is built from TRBV19 and TRBJ2-1; possibly TRBD2 for D (6 bases). Germline values: CDR1 LNHDA, CDR2 SQIVND (reference sequence). Trimming shortened V by 6 bases and J by 6 bases, and 15 bases separated the two germline ends. There are 14 residues in the CDR3. The CDR3 nucleotides read TGTGCCAGTAGGCGGGACCAGGCATCCAATGAGCAGTTCTTC. Translated: CASRRDQASNEQFF. The whole variable domain, remainder taken from reference TRBV19 and TRBJ2-1, is DGGITQSPKYLFRKEGQNVTLSCEQNLNHDAMYWYRQDPGQGLRLIYYSQIVNDFQKGDIAEGYSVSREKKESFPLTVTSAQKNPTAFYLCASRRDQASNEQFFGPGTRLTVL.

This clonotype was detected a few times. The chain links TRBV11-2 to TRBJ1-4; weak D call: TRBD1 (5 bases). V gave up 1 base and J gave up 0 bases, with 18 bases separating them. The CDR3 spans 19 residues. Germline values: CDR1 SGHAT, CDR2 FQNNGV. The CDR3 bases are TGTGCCAGCAGCTTAGGATTACCAGGGAGGATAACAACTAATGAAAAACTGTTTTTT. Translation gives CASSLGLPGRITTNEKLFF. The entire variable domain, with the rest obtained from reference TRBV11-2 and TRBJ1-4, is as follows: EAGVAQSPRYKIIEKRQSVAFWCNPISGHATLYWYQQILGQGPKLLIQFQNNGVVDDSQLPKDRFSAERLKGVDSTLKIQPAKLEDSAVYLCASSLGLPGRITTNEKLFFGSGTQLSVL.

This clonotype occurred a few times. This chain joins TRBV15 and TRBJ2-5, with D uncertain. Germline loops: CDR1 LNHNV, CDR2 YYDKDF (reference sequence). CDR3 size: 13 residues. V was cut by 0 bases and J by 5 bases, with 7 bases left in between. The CDR3 nucleotides are TGTGCCACCAGCAGAGATCTAGGGGAGACCCAGTACTTC. It is translated as CATSRDLGETQYF.

This clonotype has just a few counts. This CDR3 reads CASSLGLASVEQFF. For the CDR3, the DNA is TGTGCCAGCAGCTTAGGCCTAGCTTCGGTTGAGCAGTTCTTC. The chain carries TRBV11-3 and TRBJ2-1; D is possibly TRBD2 (5 bases). V was trimmed by 1 base and J by 9 bases, leaving 13 bases between them. The germline CDR1 and CDR2 sequences are SGHNT and YENEEA. CDR3 size: 14 residues.

The chain links TRBV6-4 to TRBJ2-3; the match to TRBD2 covers 10 bases. The trim removed 5 bases at V and 6 bases at J, leaving 5 bases unmatched. The germline V gene encodes CDR1 MRHNA and CDR2 SNTAGT. The CDR3 totals 14 residues. CDR3 residues: CASSNSGGVDTQYF. The CDR3 coding sequence is TGTGCCAGCAGTAACAGCGGGGGGGTGGATACGCAGTATTTT.

This clonotype is a singleton in its sample. The chain carries TRBV20-1 and TRBJ2-2; 9 positions match TRBD2. This CDR3 has 14 amino acids. Germline loops: CDR1 DFQATT, CDR2 SNEGSKA (reference sequence). Trimming cost V 7 bases and J 5 bases; bases outside gene matches: 8. DNA of the CDR3: TGCAGTGGTCTGGCGGGGGGGCAGACCGGGGAGCTGTTTTTT. Translating it yields CSGLAGGQTGELFF.

The gene calls are TRBV6-5 and TRBJ1-1; no clear D gene. V lost 0 bases and J 0 bases, leaving 8 bases between the germline ends. The CDR3 totals 15 residues. CDR1 MNHEY and CDR2 SVGAGI come from the germline V gene. For the CDR3, the DNA is TGTGCCAGCAGTTACTCGGGGAGGGTGAACACTGAAGCTTTCTTT. Translated, it gives CASSYSGRVNTEAFF.